This T cell receptor beta chain was sequenced during a study of blood T cell repertoires in COVID-19. Study context: COVID-19 samples, acute and convalescent, were from the United States, Italy and Spain. The cDNA or gDNA used as material had been derived from T cells, B-cell-depleted T cells, or PBMCs.

A single count supports this clone. In germline, CDR1 is SGHRS, CDR2 YFSETQ. Trimming shortened V by 4 bases and J by 0 bases, and 8 bases separated the two germline ends. The CDR3 totals 14 residues. The authors' processing: Estimated nucleated cell counts came from reference gene primer amplification. Generated by immunoSEQ multiplex PCR, the TCRdb table keeps only in-frame clones and is missing some. V, J and clone size are those of that table, while D and trimming were read from the DNA. The sample lists some 110,000 clones; around 85% were seen once. What was sequenced was peripheral blood. The chain is built from TRBV5-1 and TRBJ2-1; D call uncertain. The source of this sequence is a man between 65 and 79 years old who had recovered from COVID-19. The CDR3 DNA sequence: TGCGCCAGCAGCACCTATAGCTCCTACAATGAGCAGTTCTTC. This codes for CASSTYSSYNEQFF.